This entry lists 21 T cell receptor beta chains sequenced from one sample in a study of post-analysis software for immune sequencing data. Study-wide findings and caveats: A handful of TRBV segments were significantly more frequent in patients than in controls. TRBV5-6, TRBV5-1 and TRBV20-1 were among these segments.

No antigen is known for these receptors. cDNA libraries for TCR beta contained unique molecular identifiers. In TCRdb, the PCR reads were re-called with MiXCR into one record per CDR3 protein. Among approximately 360,000 distinct CDR3 sequences listed, roughly 38% were seen once. Input material: blood. The receptors here all came from a girl aged 10 to 17 with multiple sclerosis.

This clonotype turned up a few times. The chain employs TRBV7-9 and TRBJ2-3, with D possibly being TRBD1 or TRBD2 (6 bases each). Trimming pared 5 bases from V and 2 bases from J, leaving 17 bases between. CDR3 size: 16 residues. Per germline, CDR1 SEHNR and CDR2 FQNEAQ (reference sequence). The CDR3 DNA sequence: TGTGCCAGCAGCCCGGGGGCGGGACAACTCACAGATACGCAGTATTTT. As protein: CASSPGAGQLTDTQYF.

The J gene is TRBJ1-5, the V gene TRBV6-4; tentatively, D is TRBD1 (5 bases). Deletions cut 4 bases from V and 3 bases from J, with 10 bases between. This CDR3 has 14 residues. The germline gives CDR1 MRHNA, CDR2 SNTAGT. CDR3 amino acids: CASSAPGTNQPQHF. CDR3 coding DNA: TGTGCCAGCAGTGCCCCCGGGACCAATCAGCCCCAGCATTTT.

This clonotype was observed a handful of times. The chain recombines TRBV4-2 with TRBJ1-2; 11 bases agree with TRBD1. The CDR3 runs 15 residues. Germline assignment: CDR1 LGHNA and CDR2 YNFKEQ. Unmatched junction bases numbered 5, after V lost 1 base and J lost 7 bases. CDR3 residues: CASSQGTGGLGGYTF. CDR3 bases: TGTGCCAGCAGCCAAGGGACAGGGGGCTTGGGTGGCTACACCTTC.

Comments on this clonotype: Possible read error: a much larger clone is one base away. V and J are TRBV7-2 and TRBJ2-5; no clear D gene. The J call may be faulty, since TRBJ2-7 better matches the DNA end. Germline V lookup: CDR1 SGHTA, CDR2 FQGNSA. The CDR3 sequence is 11 residues long. The CDR3: CASLGCYEQYF. The DNA for the CDR3 is TGTGCCAGCCTGGGGTGCTACGAGCAGTACTTC.

This clonotype was seen a handful of times. This rearrangement joins TRBV5-5 to TRBJ2-3, with 8 bases matching TRBD1. With V trimmed by 4 bases and J by 4 bases, 8 bases remained unmatched. CDR3 length: 15 residues. The germline V gene encodes CDR1 SGHKS and CDR2 YYEKEE (reference sequence). The CDR3 sequence is CASSGTGQDADTQYF. CDR3 in DNA: TGTGCCAGCAGCGGGACGGGACAGGATGCAGATACGCAGTATTTT.

In this sample, this clonotype turned up a few times. The chain recombines TRBV6-2 or TRBV6-3 with TRBJ2-5; 7 bases map to TRBD1. This CDR3 comprises 13 residues. V lost 10 bases and J lost 1; bases outside the gene matches: 6. The germline V gene has CDR1 MNHEY and CDR2 SVGEGT. The chain's CDR3 is CAIRTGAQETQYF. CDR3 DNA sequence: TGTGCCATCCGGACAGGCGCCCAAGAGACCCAGTACTTC.

This clonotype was observed a few times. The J gene is TRBJ2-3, the V gene TRBV5-1; weak D call: TRBD1 (6 bases). V dropped 3 bases and J dropped 4 bases, with 15 bases sitting between them. CDR1 and CDR2 (germline): SGHRS, YFSETQ. The CDR3 has 15 amino acids. The DNA for the CDR3 is TGCGCCAGCAGCTGGGGGCAGGGGATATCAGATACGCAGTATTTT. It specifies CASSWGQGISDTQYF.

This sequence joins TRBV5-1 and TRBJ1-2; D unclear. V was trimmed by 4 bases and J by 7 bases, leaving 17 bases between them. The CDR3 is made up of 14 amino acids. Germline values: CDR1 SGHRS, CDR2 YFSETQ. The CDR3 sequence is CASSLSSGVTGYTF. DNA for the CDR3: TGCGCCAGCAGCCTCTCTAGCGGGGTGACTGGCTACACCTTC.

The chain joins TRBV6-6 to TRBJ1-1, with D perhaps TRBD1 (6 bases). CDR3 length: 16 residues. Trimming took off 3 bases at V and 0 bases at J, with 14 bases between the two ends. The germline V gene has CDR1 MNHNY and CDR2 SVGAGI (reference sequence). The CDR3 region is CASSYSRTDVNTEAFF. CDR3 bases: TGTGCCAGCAGTTATTCCCGGACAGATGTGAACACTGAAGCTTTCTTT.

The V and J genes are TRBV4-3 and TRBJ2-6; no clear D gene. The CDR3 covers 19 residues. The V end lost 0 bases, the J end lost 4 bases, and 19 bases lay between the germline ends. Germline V gene lookup returns CDR1 LGHNA and CDR2 YSLEER. CDR3 sequence: CASSQDPRPRPGGANVLTF. CDR3 DNA sequence: TGCGCCAGCAGCCAAGATCCAAGACCGCGTCCTGGCGGGGCCAACGTCCTGACTTTC.

The chain combines TRBV20-1 with TRBJ1-1; D uncertain. Per the germline V gene, CDR1 is DFQATT and CDR2 is SNEGSKA (reference sequence). V was shortened by 0 bases and J by 11 bases, with 22 bases between the two germline ends. The CDR3 runs 15 residues. Written as DNA, the CDR3 is TGCAGTGCTAGAGATCGGTTTGTTTCGGTGGGCAGGGCTTTCTTT. Protein product: CSARDRFVSVGRAFF.

This chain uses TRBV12-3 or TRBV12-4 with TRBJ1-2; TRBD1 matches 9 bases. The V segment lost 4 bases and the J segment 11 bases; nucleotides outside the gene matches: 2. The CDR3 runs 11 residues. The CDR3 DNA is TGTGCCAGCAGTTCTGGACAGGGGTACACCTTC. It translates to CASSSGQGYTF.

V usage is TRBV7-9 and J usage is TRBJ2-7; 10 bases match TRBD1. The germline V gene has CDR1 SEHNR and CDR2 FQNEAQ (reference sequence). The trim removed 1 base at V and 2 bases at J, leaving 2 bases unmatched. The CDR3 has 15 residues. The CDR3 protein is CASSLGGQGAYEQYF. The CDR3 DNA reads as TGTGCCAGCAGCTTAGGAGGACAGGGGGCCTACGAGCAGTACTTC.

The CDR3 coding sequence is TGTGCCAGCAGCTTAGCGCACGTCGGAACAGAGCAAGAGACCCAGTACTTC. Translating gives CASSLAHVGTEQETQYF. This sequence joins TRBV7-9 and TRBJ2-5; D call uncertain. The V gene lost 0 bases and the J gene lost 2 bases, with 16 bases spanning the gap. CDR1 is SEHNR and CDR2 is FQNEAQ in the germline V gene (reference sequence). CDR3 length equals 17 residues.

This clonotype has more than one count but fewer than ten. V and J are TRBV6-6 and TRBJ1-2; D remains unclear. Trimming took 4 bases from V and 0 from J, leaving 9 bases between them. Germline V gene lookup returns CDR1 MNHNY and CDR2 SVGAGI (reference sequence). The CDR3 has 14 residues. Here the CDR3 reads CASSSPTANYGYTF. DNA of the CDR3: TGTGCCAGCAGTTCCCCCACAGCTAACTATGGCTACACCTTC.

The gene calls are TRBV20-1 and TRBJ1-6; possibly TRBD1 for D (5 bases). Germline V gene data show CDR1 as DFQATT and CDR2 as SNEGSKA (reference sequence). Trimming cost V 3 bases and J 2 bases, with 8 bases left between them. The CDR3 is 14 amino acids. DNA of the CDR3: TGCAGTGCTAGGCGGGGGACCTATAATTCACCCCTCCACTTT. It codes for CSARRGTYNSPLHF.

This clonotype has more than one count but fewer than ten. The gene calls are TRBV7-2 and TRBJ2-1; weak D call: TRBD1 (7 bases). This CDR3 is 15 amino acids long. Germline V gene data show CDR1 as SGHTA and CDR2 as FQGNSA. Trimming took off 2 bases at V and 8 bases at J, with 16 bases between the two ends. DNA of the CDR3: TGTGCCAGCAGCTTAAGTTTGGAGGGGGCCCATGAGCAGTTCTTC. Amino acids: CASSLSLEGAHEQFF.

Worth noting for this clonotype: This sequence may be a read error, since a much larger clone differs from it by one base. The J gene is TRBJ2-5, the V gene TRBV4-2; TRBD2 matches at 12 bases. Trimming took 2 bases from V and 11 from J; bases not matched to a gene: 18. Germline V gene lookup returns CDR1 LGHNA and CDR2 YNFKEQ. CDR3 length: 18 amino acids. The CDR3 sequence is CASSQSWASGGEYGEQYF. The CDR3 coding sequence is TGTGCCAGCAGCCAATCATGGGCTAGCGGGGGGGAATATGGTGAGCAGTACTTC.

The chain uses TRBV4-1 and TRBJ2-6, with D perhaps matching TRBD1 (6 bases). The germline CDR1 and CDR2 sequences are MGHRA and YSYEKL. CDR3 length: 20 amino acids. V gave up 1 base and J gave up 0 bases, with 19 bases separating them. The CDR3 here is CASSQGPQGRLFSGANVLTF. Here the CDR3 DNA reads TGCGCCAGCAGCCAAGGCCCACAGGGTCGACTGTTCTCTGGGGCCAACGTCCTGACTTTC.

About this clonotype itself: One end of the junction does not line up with germline, which may come from a read error. V usage is TRBV11-2 and J usage is TRBJ2-7; D is uncertain. The germline gives CDR1 SGHAT, CDR2 FQNNGV. This CDR3 has 13 residues. CDR3 in DNA: TGTGCCAGTAGCTTCGAGAATGTCTACGAGCAGTACTTC. Residues: CASSFENVYEQYF. Full variable domain (rest looked up from reference TRBV11-2 and TRBJ2-7): EAGVAQSPRYKIIEKRQSVAFWCNPISGHATLYWYQQILGQGPKLLIQFQNNGVVDDSQLPKDRFSAERLKGVDSTLKIQPAKLEDSAVYLCASSFENVYEQYFGPGTRLTVT.

The table lists this clonotype with a few counts. V usage is TRBV18 and J usage is TRBJ1-1; 7 nucleotides agree with TRBD1. This CDR3 has 14 residues. Trimming cost V 4 bases and J 5 bases; bases outside gene matches: 7. The germline CDR1 and CDR2 sequences are KGHSH and LQKENI. CDR3 bases: TGTGCCAGCTCACAACAGGGGCGCGGAACTGAAGCTTTCTTT. Translation: CASSQQGRGTEAFF.